This record concerns one T cell receptor (beta chain) sequence. Its antigen is not known. The CDR3 length is 15 residues. The germline V gene has CDR1 MNHEY and CDR2 SMNVEV (reference sequence). TCR beta cDNA was made by 5'RACE template switching with UMIs. With the 5' RACE reads reprocessed, TCRdb shows one record per CDR3 protein and no DNA. The sample data list around 280,000 distinct CDR3 sequences. The data were obtained in a study of T cells expressing NK-cell markers. Whole-study context: Researchers got TCR beta repertoires out of sorted CD3+CD56+NKG2C+, CD3+CD56+NKG2C- and CD3+CD56-NKG2C+ T cells.

Study results and limitations: Of CD8+ T cells, 1.0-7.0% belonged to dominant NKG2C+ clonotypes in six or seven donors.

This chain links TRBV27 with TRBJ1-2. The TCR was taken from a man younger than 35 in good health. Sample: blood T cells: a sorted CD56 or NKG2C T cell subset, CD4+ or CD8+ T cells, or bulk PBMC T cells (not recorded which). The chain's CDR3 is CASSLFGQPNYGYTF.